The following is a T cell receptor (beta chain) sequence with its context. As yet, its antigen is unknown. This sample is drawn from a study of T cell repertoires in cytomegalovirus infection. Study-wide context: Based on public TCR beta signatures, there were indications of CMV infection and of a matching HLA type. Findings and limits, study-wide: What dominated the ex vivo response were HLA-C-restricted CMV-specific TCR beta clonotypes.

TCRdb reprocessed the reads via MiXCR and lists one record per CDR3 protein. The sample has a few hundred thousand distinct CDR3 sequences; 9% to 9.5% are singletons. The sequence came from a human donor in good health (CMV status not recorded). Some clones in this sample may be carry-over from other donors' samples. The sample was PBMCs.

The CDR3 coding sequence is TGCGCCAGCAGTGTGGGCAACGGCTACACCTTC. This sequence encodes CASSVGNGYTF. V and J are TRBV10-2 and TRBJ1-2; D is undetermined. Germline-derived CDR1 and CDR2 are WSHSY and SAAADI. The CDR3 is 11 amino acids. V dropped 4 bases and J dropped 8 bases, with 8 bases sitting between them.